Reported below is one T cell receptor beta chain. The antigen is undetermined. The CDR3 loop spans 14 amino acids. Germline V gives CDR1 MDHEN, CDR2 SYDVKM. V lost 5 bases, J lost 13 bases, and 16 bases stayed unmatched. The donors were members of the roughly 130-subject validation cohort (separate from the approximately 670-subject first cohort). This sample stems from a study of cytomegalovirus exposure and HLA in healthy donors. The table came from immunoSEQ multiplex PCR; TCRdb's copy has only in-frame clones and leaves some out. Of some 160,000 clones in the sample, 88% were seen once. Study-wide results and limits: Both high specificity and high sensitivity reportedly marked the classifier's diagnosis of cytomegalovirus status. Researchers counted over 150 TCR beta chains as cytomegalovirus-associated.

The rearrangement joins TRBV28 to TRBJ1-2; 7 positions match TRBD1. The sequencing sample was made of PBMCs. The receptor comes from a man between 18 and 29 years old in good health and CMV-seronegative. For the CDR3, the DNA is TGTGCCAGCAGTATAAACAGGGGCCAGCCTTGGCTCACCTTC. This codes for CASSINRGQPWLTF.